These T cell receptor beta chains were read from a single sample in a study of control samples from healthy donors and cancer patients. Using immunoSEQ multiplex PCR, the repertoire was profiled, and TCRdb retains in-frame clones only, with some absent. This sample has approximately 190,000 clones, with roughly nine tenths found just once. The specimen was blood. All receptors come from a man under 40 in good health. Both conserved end residues are part of each CDR3. D genes are given only for firm matches. The size field is filled for only some rows; it gives once, few, many or a size class.

clone_size | d_call | j_call | v_call | cdr3_nt | cdr3_aa
few | TRBD1 | TRBJ1-2 | TRBV19 | TGTGCCAGTAGATCAGCCGGAGCAGGGGGTCATGGCTACACCTTC | CASRSAGAGGHGYTF
NA | TRBD1 | TRBJ1-2 | TRBV6-5 | TGTGCCAGCAGCAGCCGGGACAGGGGGCCTGGCTACACCTTC | CASSSRDRGPGYTF
NA | NA | TRBJ2-5 | TRBV7-9 | TGTGCCAGCAACGCCCTCGGGACGGGGGAAGAGACCCAGTACTTC | CASNALGTGEETQYF
NA | TRBD1 | TRBJ2-7 | TRBV19 | TGTGCCAGTAGTGGTGACAGGGGGCAGGGCGAGCAGTACTTC | CASSGDRGQGEQYF
few | NA | TRBJ1-4 | TRBV2 | TGTGCCAGCAGTGATCGACAGTTACGGCTGACTAATGAAAAACTGTTTTTT | CASSDRQLRLTNEKLFF
NA | TRBD2 | TRBJ2-1 | TRBV2 | TGTGCCAGCAGTGAGCAGGTAGCGGGGGGCAATGAGCAGTTCTTC | CASSEQVAGGNEQFF
NA | NA | TRBJ2-3 | TRBV6-5 | TGTGCCAGCCGGGACTTTCCCAGGGGCACAGATACGCAGTATTTT | CASRDFPRGTDTQYF
NA | NA | TRBJ2-1 | TRBV24-1 | TGTGCCACCAGTGGAACAGACTCGTCCTATTACAATGAGCAGTTCTTC | CATSGTDSSYYNEQFF
NA | TRBD2 | TRBJ2-1 | TRBV6-2/TRBV6-3 | TGTGCCAGCAGTTCGGAGGCTAGCGGGTATCGACCTCTCGCGGACAATGAGCAGTTCTTC | CASSSEASGYRPLADNEQFF
NA | NA | TRBJ1-4 | TRBV10-2 | TGCGCCAGCAGTAGTGCAACTAATGAAAAACTGTTTTTT | CASSSATNEKLFF
once | NA | TRBJ1-4 | TRBV6-5 | TGTGCCAGCAGTTACTCGTTTTCACCTAAGGGTGAAAAACTGTTTTTT | CASSYSFSPKGEKLFF
NA | TRBD1 | TRBJ1-6 | TRBV9 | TGTGCCAGCAGCGTACGACAGGGGGGTTCACCCCTCCACTTT | CASSVRQGGSPLHF
NA | NA | TRBJ1-2 | TRBV29-1 | TGCAGCGTTGAAGGGGGTTCCCCAACTAACTATGGCTACACCTTC | CSVEGGSPTNYGYTF
NA | NA | TRBJ1-1 | TRBV6-5 | TGTGCCAGCAGTTACGAAACCGGGGGCACTGAAGCTTTCTTT | CASSYETGGTEAFF
NA | TRBD1 | TRBJ1-2 | TRBV28 | TGTGCCAGCAGCGCCACCGGGACAGGGGGAACTAATGGCTACACCTTC | CASSATGTGGTNGYTF
NA | NA | TRBJ1-2 | TRBV2 | TGTGCCAGCACCTTAGGGCGGGGCGGGAATGGCTACACCTTC | CASTLGRGGNGYTF
NA | NA | TRBJ2-3 | TRBV6-5 | TGTGCCAGCAGCCATGATAATATCCGAGATACGCAGTATTTT | CASSHDNIRDTQYF
NA | TRBD1 | TRBJ2-4 | TRBV2 | TGTGCCAGCAGTGTGAGGGGGCTAGAAGCCAAAAACATTCAGTACTTC | CASSVRGLEAKNIQYF
NA | NA | TRBJ1-5 | TRBV6-6 | TGTGCCAGCAGTTACGCGGGGGGCGCTTTCAATCAGCCCCAGCATTTT | CASSYAGGAFNQPQHF
NA | NA | TRBJ2-7 | TRBV6-5 | TGTGCCAGCAGACGGGACTCCTCGGACGAGCAGTACTTC | CASRRDSSDEQYF
NA | TRBD1 | TRBJ1-2 | TRBV13 | TGTGCCAGCAGCTTCGACAGGGGGCGGGGTTCTGGCTACACCTTC | CASSFDRGRGSGYTF
NA | NA | TRBJ2-3 | TRBV7-9 | TGTGCCAGCAGCGTACGACTAGGGAGCACAGATACGCAGTATTTT | CASSVRLGSTDTQYF
NA | NA | TRBJ1-1 | TRBV6-5 | TGTGCCAGCAGACCCTCGGGGAAGAACACTGAAGCTTTCTTT | CASRPSGKNTEAFF
NA | NA | TRBJ1-5 | TRBV6-1 | TGTGCCAGCAGTGAAGCGATATATAGCAATCAGCCCCAGCATTTT | CASSEAIYSNQPQHF
NA | NA | TRBJ1-5 | TRBV18 | TGTGCCAGCTCACCCCTGAGGCATCAGCCCCAGCATTTT | CASSPLRHQPQHF
NA | NA | TRBJ1-3 | TRBV30 | TGTGCCTGGAGTCAGACAGGACTCAACGGAAACACCATATATTTT | CAWSQTGLNGNTIYF
NA | TRBD1 | TRBJ1-1 | TRBV5-6 | TGTGCCAGCAGCGCCCGGGACAGGGACACTGAAGCTTTCTTT | CASSARDRDTEAFF
NA | NA | TRBJ1-3 | TRBV9 | TGTGCCAGCAGCCCTTTACCACAGGCTGGGGGAAACACCATATATTTT | CASSPLPQAGGNTIYF
once | NA | TRBJ2-3 | TRBV30 | TGTGCCTGGAGTATAGGGGGTTCCACAGATACGCAGTATTTT | CAWSIGGSTDTQYF
NA | TRBD1 | TRBJ1-5 | TRBV6-6 | TGTGCCAGCAGTCCTCGGACAGGTATGAGCAATCAGCCCCAGCATTTT | CASSPRTGMSNQPQHF
NA | NA | TRBJ2-2 | TRBV7-9 | TGTGCCAGCAGCACCAGAATCAACACCGGGGAGCTGTTTTTT | CASSTRINTGELFF
NA | TRBD2 | TRBJ2-7 | TRBV6-2/TRBV6-3 | TGTGCCAGCAGTAAAACACAGCGGGGCTACTACGAGCAGTACTTC | CASSKTQRGYYEQYF
NA | NA | TRBJ2-3 | TRBV6-2/TRBV6-3 | TGTGCCAGCAGTTGGTACTCAGCGAGAAACACAGATACGCAGTATTTT | CASSWYSARNTDTQYF
NA | TRBD1 | TRBJ2-2 | TRBV15 | TGTGCCACCAGCCCAAGACAGGGTGGTTTACCCGGGGAGCTGTTTTTT | CATSPRQGGLPGELFF
NA | NA | TRBJ2-3 | TRBV4-1 | TGCGCCAGCAGCCAGGACTTACCAGATACGCAGTATTTT | CASSQDLPDTQYF
NA | TRBD1 | TRBJ1-2 | TRBV6-1 | TGTGCCAGCAGTGAAATACCGGGACAGGGCCCCTATGGCTACACCTTC | CASSEIPGQGPYGYTF
NA | NA | TRBJ2-5 | TRBV24-1 | TGTGCCACCAGTGATTTCCCTAACCAAGAGACCCAGTACTTC | CATSDFPNQETQYF
NA | NA | TRBJ2-5 | TRBV9 | TGTGCCAGCAGCGCTACTACAGGGAGTAAAGAGACCCAGTACTTC | CASSATTGSKETQYF
NA | NA | TRBJ1-4 | TRBV10-3 | TGTGCCATCAGTGACCCCGGACAGATTGGAGAAAAACTGTTTTTT | CAISDPGQIGEKLFF
few | NA | TRBJ1-6 | TRBV9 | TGTGCCAGCAGCGGGACACTGGGCGCCAAGGGATCACCCCTCCACTTT | CASSGTLGAKGSPLHF